This passage covers 3 T cell receptor beta chains from one sample sequenced in a study of beta chain features in type 1 diabetes. TCRB transcripts that were expressed got sequenced, as all of the isolated RNA had been reverse transcribed. Libraries were prepared by immunoSEQ multiplex PCR; TCRdb keeps only in-frame clonotypes and omits some of them. The sample yields about 140,000 clones, about 9.7% seen once. The material sequenced was central memory CD4+ T cells from blood. These TCRs come from a woman aged 40 to 50 in good health.

The chain has TRBV9 and TRBJ2-5; 12 bases are a match to TRBD2. This CDR3 region has 18 residues. Looked up from germline, CDR1 is SGDLS and CDR2 is YYNGEE. After removal of 0 bases from V and 5 bases from J, the junction contained 11 bases not matched to a gene. The CDR3 DNA is TGTGCCAGCAGCGTAGATCTAGCGGGGGGGACAAGCACGGAGACCCAGTACTTC. It encodes CASSVDLAGGTSTETQYF.

This clone has a handful of counts. The gene calls are TRBV27 and TRBJ2-7; D gene ambiguous. The CDR3 sequence is 14 residues long. In germline, CDR1 is MNHEY, CDR2 SMNVEV (reference sequence). The V end lost 2 bases, the J end lost 4 bases, and 12 bases lay between the germline ends. The CDR3 nucleotides are TGTGCCAGCAGTTTAACTTTCTCCGATTACGAGCAGTACTTC. Its translation is CASSLTFSDYEQYF.

A few counts support this clone. The CDR3 DNA sequence: TGCGCCAGCAGCCAAAGGACTCCAGATACGCAGTATTTT. Translation: CASSQRTPDTQYF. The gene calls are TRBV4-3 and TRBJ2-3; D may be TRBD2 (5 bases). There are 13 residues in the CDR3. V was cut by 2 bases and J by 4 bases, with 7 bases left in between. Germline lookup yields CDR1 LGHNA and CDR2 YSLEER.